These T cell receptor beta chains were read from a single sample in a study of blood T cell repertoires in COVID-19. Profiling relied on immunoSEQ multiplex PCR, and the TCRdb table lists in-frame clones only, not all of them. The profile covers some 450,000 clones, with around 90% appearing a single time and approximately 0.92% taken by the ten largest. The material sequenced was peripheral blood. The receptor source for this set is a man aged 18 to 35 with COVID-19, enrolled during active disease. Each CDR3 is given with its conserved first and last residue. The order of the fields is CDR3 protein, CDR3 DNA, clone size, J gene, V gene, D gene. D genes are given only for firm matches. A row's size may be missing; if present it is once, few, many or a size class.

CASGKTGSTEAFF | TGCGCCAGCGGGAAGACAGGTAGCACTGAAGCTTTCTTT | once | TRBJ1-1 | TRBV5-1 | -
CASSELGFQYNEQFF | TGTGCCAGCAGTGAACTAGGTTTCCAATACAATGAGCAGTTCTTC | - | TRBJ2-1 | TRBV2 | -
CASSPRASGELFF | TGTGCCAGCAGTCCGAGGGCTTCCGGGGAGCTGTTTTTT | - | TRBJ2-2 | TRBV12-3/TRBV12-4 | -
CASSFDGLSAQFF | TGTGCCAGCAGTTTTGACGGACTCTCTGCGCAGTTCTTC | - | TRBJ2-1 | TRBV12-3/TRBV12-4 | -
CASSQVVAGDGTDTQYF | TGTGCCAGCAGCCAAGTCGTAGCGGGGGACGGGACAGATACGCAGTATTTT | - | TRBJ2-3 | TRBV3-1/TRBV3-2 | TRBD2
CASSQTDRRGYTF | TGCGCCAGCAGTCAAACTGACAGGCGGGGCTACACCTTC | - | TRBJ1-2 | TRBV23-1 | -
CASSLKVGPNEQFF | TGTGCCAGCAGCTTAAAGGTGGGCCCAAATGAGCAGTTCTTC | - | TRBJ2-1 | TRBV11-2 | -
CASSLEGGETQYF | TGTGCCAGCAGCTTGGAGGGAGGAGAGACCCAGTACTTC | - | TRBJ2-5 | TRBV5-4 | -
CAWGKYRGTKNIQYF | TGTGCCTGGGGGAAATACAGGGGAACCAAAAACATTCAGTACTTC | - | TRBJ2-4 | TRBV30 | TRBD1
CASSLGGTGGRYNEQFF | TGTGCCAGCAGCTTGGGTGGGACAGGGGGGCGGTACAATGAGCAGTTCTTC | - | TRBJ2-1 | TRBV5-4 | TRBD1
CASSLPGTGGYEQYF | TGTGCCAGCAGTTTACCCGGGACAGGGGGCTACGAGCAGTACTTC | - | TRBJ2-7 | TRBV28 | TRBD1
CATSRVSGGGNYGYTF | TGTGCCACCAGCAGAGTATCTGGGGGCGGCAACTATGGCTACACCTTC | few | TRBJ1-2 | TRBV15 | -
CASSQGHGGSTGELFF | TGTGCCAGCAGCCAAGGCCATGGGGGGTCCACCGGGGAGCTGTTTTTT | once | TRBJ2-2 | TRBV3-1/TRBV3-2 | -
CASSQDYDSREQYF | TGTGCCAGCAGCCAAGATTATGACAGCCGGGAGCAGTACTTC | - | TRBJ2-7 | TRBV14 | -
CASTDRNEQFF | TGTGCCAGTACCGACAGAAATGAGCAGTTCTTC | - | TRBJ2-1 | TRBV19 | -
CASSLNKGAGTAEQFF | TGTGCCAGCAGCTTAAACAAGGGGGCGGGGACGGCTGAGCAGTTCTTC | - | TRBJ2-1 | TRBV7-9 | -
CASSSSTNEAFF | TGTGCCAGCAGTTCGAGCACCAATGAAGCTTTCTTT | - | TRBJ1-1 | TRBV6-5 | -
CASSPGGGLLTGELFF | TGTGCCAGCAGCCCCGGGGGGGGCTTACTCACCGGGGAGCTGTTTTTT | - | TRBJ2-2 | TRBV7-8 | TRBD2
CASILMNTGELFF | TGTGCCAGCATTTTAATGAACACCGGGGAGCTGTTTTTT | - | TRBJ2-2 | TRBV2 | -
CASSPSGITDTQYF | TGTGCCAGCTCACCTAGCGGGATAACAGATACGCAGTATTTT | - | TRBJ2-3 | TRBV18 | TRBD2
CASSLSPLAGVKVEQFF | TGCGCCAGCAGCTTGTCCCCTCTAGCGGGGGTCAAGGTCGAGCAGTTCTTC | - | TRBJ2-1 | TRBV5-1 | TRBD2
CASSAHISGSSYNSPLHF | TGTGCCAGCAGTGCCCATATTTCGGGGAGCTCCTATAATTCACCCCTCCACTTT | - | TRBJ1-6 | TRBV6-1 | -
CASSFDPGTEAFF | TGTGCCAGCAGTTTTGACCCGGGCACTGAAGCTTTCTTT | - | TRBJ1-1 | TRBV12-3/TRBV12-4 | -
CASNQYNTDTQYF | TGTGCCAGTAACCAGTACAACACAGATACGCAGTATTTT | - | TRBJ2-3 | TRBV19 | -
CASSGGGPTYEQYF | TGTGCCAGCAGCGGGGGCGGGCCTACTTACGAGCAGTACTTC | once | TRBJ2-7 | TRBV3-1/TRBV3-2 | -
CASSVQGALNTEAFF | TGTGCCAGCAGCGTCCAAGGGGCCCTGAACACTGAAGCTTTCTTT | - | TRBJ1-1 | TRBV7-2 | -
CSASIGLREQYF | TGCAGTGCTAGTATTGGACTCCGCGAGCAGTACTTC | - | TRBJ2-7 | TRBV20-1 | -